The 11 T cell receptor beta chains reported below all come from one sample, sequenced in a study of CD8+ T cells in alopecia areata. Pooled cutaneous lymph node cells were sorted using CD4, CD8alpha, NKG2D, NKG2ACE and other markers. Extracted RNA was reverse transcribed into cDNA, the sequencing template. TCRdb keeps only in-frame clones here, not all; method: immunoSEQ multiplex PCR. The table lists roughly 2,000 clones, with no singletons. Sequencing was done on a sample of CD8+ T cells sorted from a lymph node. The receptor source for this set is a C3H/HeJ mouse with alopecia areata. This strain has MHC haplotype H2-k.

The table lists this clone with many counts. Mouse germline and gene names are used. The read gets to within 4 residues of the CDR3 end, and the germline J gene fills in the rest. The V call is TRBV1, the J call TRBJ2-4; TRBD2 matches at 8 bases. The CDR3 extends over 14 amino acids. The V gene's germline CDR1 is NSQYPW and CDR2 LRSPGD (reference sequence). Germline trimming cut 4 bases from V and 2 bases from J; bases unmatched to any gene: 2. The CDR3 is CTCSELGVQNTLYF. The sequenced part of the CDR3 DNA is TGCACCTGCAGTGAACTGGGGGTTCAAAAC.

This clone was counted a few times. Mouse gene names and germline throughout. The CDR3 spells CASRPTGAFYEQYF. Incomplete CDR3 DNA: TGTGCCAGCAGACCGACAGGGGCCTTCTAT. V usage is TRBV19 and J usage is TRBJ2-7, with TRBD1 matching 8 bases. The CDR3 is cut off 4 residues early in the read; its end comes from the germline J gene. J was trimmed by 3 bases and V by 5 bases; bases with no gene match: 7. There are 14 residues in the CDR3. The germline V gene has CDR1 FNHDT and CDR2 SITEND (reference sequence).

The sample holds a few counts of this clone. Genes and germline come from the mouse. The CDR3 is cut off 4 residues early in the read; its end comes from the germline J gene. The chain combines TRBV19 with TRBJ2-1; D gene uncertain. Germline V gene data show CDR1 as FNHDT and CDR2 as SITEND (reference sequence). The CDR3 runs to 14 residues. Trimming removed 0 bases from V and 1 base from J, with 5 bases in between. The covered CDR3 bases are TGTGCCAGCAGTATAGGACAAAACTATGCT. Amino acids: CASSIGQNYA. Given in full, the CDR3 is CASSIGQNYAEQFF. Drawing the rest from reference TRBV19 and TRBJ2-1, the complete variable domain is GGIITQTPKFLIGQEGQKLTLKCQQNFNHDTMYWYRQDSGKGLRLIYYSITENDLQKGDLSEGYDASREKKSSFSLTVTSAQKNEMAVFLCASSIGQNYAEQFFGPGTRLTVL.

This clone was found a few times. Mouse germline and gene names are used. The CDR3 extends 4 residues past the end of the read, so its final part is completed from the germline J gene. V is TRBV13-3 and J is TRBJ2-1; 7 positions agree with TRBD2. This CDR3 is built from 13 residues. Germline loops: CDR1 NNHDY, CDR2 SYVADS. J lost 3 bases, V lost 3 bases, and 0 bases had no gene match. The CDR3 bases that were read are TGTGCCAGCAGTGGGGGGGGCTATGCT. It yields the protein CASSGGGYA. The full CDR3 sequence reads CASSGGGYAEQFF.

This clone occurred a few times. Germline and genes: mouse. Coverage ceases 4 residues before the CDR3 finishes, and the germline J gene fills in the end. Other DNA sequences of this sample code for an identical CDR3. The chain is built from TRBV13-2 and TRBJ2-1, with 7 bases lining up with TRBD2. V was clipped by 0 bases and J by 4 bases; unmatched bases: 4. The germline gives CDR1 NNHNN, CDR2 SYGAGS (reference sequence). The CDR3 loop spans 15 amino acids. CDR3 in amino acids: CASGDAGGSYAEQFF. CDR3 DNA (partial): TGTGCCAGCGGTGATGCTGGGGGTAGTTATGCT.

This clone was counted only a few times. Gene names follow the mouse nomenclature. Coverage ceases 4 residues before the CDR3 finishes, and the germline J gene fills in the end. V and J are TRBV13-2 and TRBJ2-5, with 8 bases fitting TRBD1. Germline CDR1 is NNHNN and CDR2 is SYGAGS (reference sequence). The CDR3 covers 12 residues. The CDR3 spells CASGRGRDTQYF. The DNA read from the CDR3 is TGTGCCAGCGGCAGGGGGCGAGAC.

As regards this clone: Gene names refer to mouse genes. The read ends 4 residues before the CDR3 terminus; that terminus is restored from the germline J gene. V usage is TRBV5 and J usage is TRBJ1-1; no firm D call. CDR1 is LGHNA, CDR2 YNLKQL, per germline (reference sequence). V was pared by 4 bases and J by 2 bases, with 5 bases between. The CDR3 has 12 amino acids. Incomplete CDR3 DNA: TGTGCCAGCAGCCCCTCTAACACA. This codes for CASSPSNT. The entire CDR3 sequence reads CASSPSNTEVFF.

Comment on this clone: The gene names here belong to mouse. With the read ending 4 residues before the CDR3 end, the germline J gene is used to fill in that end. The chain has TRBV19 and TRBJ2-1; D might be TRBD1 (6 bases). CDR1 FNHDT and CDR2 SITEND come from the germline V gene (reference sequence). CDR3 size: 13 residues. CDR3 loop: CASSFYQGAEQFF. The CDR3 bases that were read are TGTGCCAGCAGCTTTTACCAGGGGGCT. The entire variable domain, with the rest obtained from reference TRBV19 and TRBJ2-1, is as follows: GGIITQTPKFLIGQEGQKLTLKCQQNFNHDTMYWYRQDSGKGLRLIYYSITENDLQKGDLSEGYDASREKKSSFSLTVTSAQKNEMAVFLCASSFYQGAEQFFGPGTRLTVL.

This clone was seen more than once but under ten times. The gene names given are mouse names. The CDR3 end is not reached by the read, which stops 4 residues before it; the germline J gene fills it in. V and J are TRBV13-2 and TRBJ2-7, with 11 bases that match TRBD2. Germline V gene sequence: CDR1 NNHNN, CDR2 SYGAGS (reference sequence). The CDR3 sequence is 14 residues long. The CDR3: CASGDRDWGYEQYF. The CDR3 DNA, read in part, is TGTGCCAGCGGTGACCGGGACTGGGGGTAT.

This clone was observed a handful of times. The gene names here belong to mouse. The read gets to within 4 residues of the CDR3 end, and the germline J gene fills in the rest. V and J are TRBV29 and TRBJ2-7; TRBD1 aligns across 7 bases. V gave up 3 bases and J gave up 3 bases; unmatched junction bases: 5. The CDR3 runs 14 residues. CDR1 is MSHET, CDR2 SYDVDS, per germline. The covered CDR3 bases are TGTGCTAGCAGTTTCCGGGACAGAGTCTAT. This encodes CASSFRDRVY. The whole CDR3 sequence is CASSFRDRVYEQYF.

For this clone: Gene names follow the mouse nomenclature. The CDR3 end falls 4 residues outside the read, so it is completed with the germline J gene. This rearrangement joins TRBV31 to TRBJ2-4, with D unresolved. The V end was cut by 0 bases, the J end by 1 base, with 5 bases between. The CDR3 sequence is 13 residues long. CDR1 and CDR2 from the germline V gene are GKSSPN and SITVG. The CDR3 spells CAWSLKGQNTLYF. The sequenced CDR3 bases are TGTGCCTGGAGTCTAAAGGGTCAAAAC. Drawing the rest from reference TRBV31 and TRBJ2-4, the complete variable domain is AQTIHQWPVAEIKAVGSPLSLGCTIKGKSSPNLYWYWQATGGTLQQLFYSITVGQVESVVQLNLSASRPKDDQFILSTEKLLLSHSGFYLCAWSLKGQNTLYFGAGTRLSVL.